The 8 T cell receptor beta chains listed next were all sequenced from one sample in a study of blood T cell repertoires in COVID-19. Assay: immunoSEQ multiplex PCR; the TCRdb copy retains only in-frame clones and omits some. Among about 46,000 clones listed, about 89% were seen once. Sequencing was performed on peripheral blood. The receptors stem from a man in his sixties with active or convalescent COVID-19.

V gene TRBV5-1 combines with J gene TRBJ2-1; TRBD1 is a possible D gene (5 bases). V was cut by 3 bases and J by 6 bases, with 10 bases left in between. The germline gives CDR1 SGHRS, CDR2 YFSETQ. This CDR3 has 13 amino acids. The CDR3 sequence: CASSSRQSNEQFF. CDR3 DNA: TGCGCCAGCAGCTCCCGACAGAGCAATGAGCAGTTCTTC.

The chain links TRBV5-1 to TRBJ1-2; D is possibly TRBD1 (6 bases). The CDR3 length is 15 residues. Trimming removed 0 bases at V and 5 bases at J, with 14 bases between. Germline V gives CDR1 SGHRS, CDR2 YFSETQ. The CDR3 DNA reads as TGCGCCAGCAGCTTGGTCGAACAGGGTAGATATGGCTACACCTTC. Translated, it gives CASSLVEQGRYGYTF.

This chain joins TRBV5-1 and TRBJ1-5, with D perhaps TRBD1 (5 bases). The length of the CDR3 is 15 residues. Germline V gene data show CDR1 as SGHRS and CDR2 as YFSETQ. Trimming took 1 base from V and 0 from J, leaving 8 bases between them. This CDR3 is CASSLTGDSNQPQHF. The CDR3 DNA reads TGCGCCAGCAGCTTGACAGGAGATAGCAATCAGCCCCAGCATTTT.

The V gene is TRBV28, the J gene TRBJ1-3; TRBD1 agrees at 7 bases. Germline CDR1 and CDR2: MDHEN and SYDVKM. With V trimmed by 2 bases and J by 0 bases, 4 bases remained unmatched. CDR3 length equals 16 residues. Written as DNA, the CDR3 is TGTGCCAGCAGTTTAGAGGGGGCCTACTCTGGAAACACCATATATTTT. Translated, it gives CASSLEGAYSGNTIYF. Filled out from reference TRBV28 and TRBJ1-3, the complete variable domain reads DVKVTQSSRYLVKRTGEKVFLECVQDMDHENMFWYRQDPGLGLRLIYFSYDVKMKEKGDIPEGYSVSREKKERFSLILESASTNQTSMYLCASSLEGAYSGNTIYFGEGSWLTVV.

The genes are TRBV11-2 and TRBJ1-6; D is unresolved. The CDR3 length is 16 residues. V dropped 1 base and J dropped 7 bases, with 14 bases sitting between them. CDR1 and CDR2 from the germline V gene are SGHAT and FQNNGV. The CDR3 bases are TGTGCCAGCAGCTTAGGGTCCACATTCATGAATTCACCCCTCCACTTT. Residues: CASSLGSTFMNSPLHF.

The sample holds a few counts of this clone. V usage is TRBV4-1 and J usage is TRBJ1-2; TRBD1 matches at 7 bases. The V segment lost 4 bases and the J segment 5 bases; nucleotides outside the gene matches: 4. CDR1 MGHRA and CDR2 YSYEKL come from the germline V gene. CDR3 length: 13 amino acids. The chain's CDR3 is CASSPRTGYGYTF. CDR3 bases: TGCGCCAGCAGCCCTCGGACAGGTTATGGCTACACCTTC.

This clone was observed a handful of times. The gene calls are TRBV2 and TRBJ1-6, with D possibly being TRBD1 (6 bases). CDR1 and CDR2 (germline): SNHLY, FYNNEI. Trimming stripped 2 bases from V and 9 bases from J, with 14 bases between. CDR3 size: 15 residues. The CDR3 DNA sequence: TGTGCCAGCAGTGAAAGGGCGGCAGGGGCTTCACCCCTCCACTTT. This translates into CASSERAAGASPLHF.

The chain uses TRBV28 and TRBJ1-1; perhaps TRBD1 as D (5 bases). The CDR3 extends over 15 amino acids. The V end lost 7 bases, the J end lost 2 bases, and 17 bases lay between the germline ends. The V gene's germline CDR1 is MDHEN and CDR2 SYDVKM. The CDR3 DNA reads as TGTGCCAGCACCCGACGGGGGGGAGCAAACACTGAAGCTTTCTTT. As protein: CASTRRGGANTEAFF.